The next 30 T cell receptor beta chains were all read from a single sample in a study of tumor T cells in aggressive B-cell lymphoma. The data were produced by immunoSEQ multiplex PCR, yet TCRdb's version contains in-frame clones alone and is incomplete. The sample has 650 to 800 clones, roughly 90% seen once; the top ten hold 5.4%. Sequenced input: tumor tissue. Receptors originate from an adult with diffuse large B cell lymphoma.

The J gene is TRBJ2-7, the V gene TRBV4-3; D unresolved. This CDR3 has 13 amino acids. Germline loops: CDR1 LGHNA, CDR2 YSLEER. V was shortened by 2 bases and J by 0 bases, with 5 bases between the two germline ends. The chain's CDR3 is CASSQYSSYEQYF. The CDR3 bases are TGCGCCAGCAGCCAATACAGCTCCTACGAGCAGTACTTC.

The CDR3 bases are TGCGCCAGCAGCATGTTAATTAGCACAGATACGCAGTATTTT. It encodes CASSMLISTDTQYF. The rearrangement uses TRBV5-1 and TRBJ2-3, with D hard to call. The germline CDR1 and CDR2 sequences are SGHRS and YFSETQ. Trimming removed 4 bases from V and 0 bases from J, with 9 bases in between. This CDR3 has 14 amino acids. Variable domain in full (rest from reference TRBV5-1 and TRBJ2-3): KAGVTQTPRYLIKTRGQQVTLSCSPISGHRSVSWYQQTPGQGLQFLFEYFSETQRNKGNFPGRFSGRQFSNSRSEMNVSTLELGDSALYLCASSMLISTDTQYFGPGTRLTVL.

A single count supports this clone. J is TRBJ2-3 and V is TRBV7-9; 12 nucleotides match TRBD1. The V and J ends lost 5 bases and 6 bases, in that order; junction bases with no gene match: 15. The CDR3 runs to 18 residues. The germline gives CDR1 SEHNR, CDR2 FQNEAQ (reference sequence). The CDR3 coding sequence is TGTGCCAGCAGCAGACAGACCGGGACAGGGGGCACCCGGGATACGCAGTATTTT. It encodes CASSRQTGTGGTRDTQYF.

The V gene is TRBV5-4, the J gene TRBJ2-1; TRBD1 aligns across 10 bases. The CDR3 has 14 residues. Germline trimming cut 4 bases from V and 5 bases from J; bases unmatched to any gene: 3. Germline V gives CDR1 SGHNT, CDR2 YYREEE (reference sequence). CDR3 in amino acids: CASSEDRGDNEQFF. CDR3 bases: TGTGCCAGCAGCGAGGACAGGGGGGACAATGAGCAGTTCTTC.

The chain couples TRBV18 to TRBJ2-7, with 8 bases lining up with TRBD1. CDR3 length equals 15 residues. Germline V CDR1 and CDR2: KGHSH, LQKENI. The junction had 10 bases not matched to a gene; V was cut back by 5 bases and J by 4 bases. This CDR3 is CASSSTGQGLYEQYF. The CDR3, as DNA: TGTGCCAGCTCATCCACCGGACAGGGATTATACGAGCAGTACTTC.

This sequence joins TRBV25-1 and TRBJ2-1; D ambiguous. Trimming took 1 base from V and 4 from J, leaving 2 bases between them. The CDR3 consists of 12 residues. The germline CDR1 and CDR2 sequences are MGHDK and SYGVNS. The CDR3 bases are TGTGCCAGCAGTGAATTATACAATGAGCAGTTCTTC. Its protein is CASSELYNEQFF. Looking up the rest from reference TRBV25-1 and TRBJ2-1 gives the full variable domain: EADIYQTPRYLVIGTGKKITLECSQTMGHDKMYWYQQDPGMELHLIHYSYGVNSTEKGDLSSESTVSRIRTEHFPLTLESARPSHTSQYLCASSELYNEQFFGPGTRLTVL.

J is TRBJ2-1 and V is TRBV11-2; no definite D call. The V end was cut by 1 base, the J end by 8 bases, with 9 bases between. Germline CDR1 and CDR2: SGHAT and FQNNGV. The CDR3 length is 13 residues. Here the CDR3 reads CASSLVSTDEQFF. The CDR3 bases are TGTGCCAGCAGCTTAGTGAGCACCGATGAGCAGTTCTTC.

This rearrangement joins TRBV19 to TRBJ2-1, with a tentative D call TRBD1 (5 bases). The V end was cut by 5 bases, the J end by 8 bases, with 19 bases between. Germline V gene data show CDR1 as LNHDA and CDR2 as SQIVND (reference sequence). The CDR3 consists of 15 residues. Here the CDR3 reads CASSSWNKGEDEQFF. As DNA, the CDR3 is TGTGCCAGTAGTTCCTGGAACAAAGGGGAAGATGAGCAGTTCTTC.

As concerns this clone: The sample holds other DNA sequences that translate to the same CDR3. The chain uses TRBV28 and TRBJ2-1; 8 bases match TRBD2. CDR1 is MDHEN and CDR2 is SYDVKM in the germline V gene. CDR3 length equals 15 residues. The trim removed 2 bases at V and 4 bases at J, leaving 4 bases unmatched. This chain's CDR3 is CASSLTSGPYNEQFF. CDR3 sequence (DNA): TGTGCCAGCAGTTTAACTAGCGGCCCGTACAATGAGCAGTTCTTC.

Details on this clone: One end of the junction is discordant with germline, which a read error may explain. The chain is built from TRBV30 and TRBJ1-1; 11 bases align to TRBD1. Per the germline V gene, CDR1 is GTSNPN and CDR2 is SVGIG (reference sequence). The CDR3 has 13 amino acids. The CDR3 loop is CTWAKDRGPEAFF. CDR3 nucleotide sequence: TGTACCTGGGCCAAGGACAGGGGGCCGGAAGCTTTCTTT.

The gene calls are TRBV19 and TRBJ1-1; 8 bases align to TRBD1. The germline V gene encodes CDR1 LNHDA and CDR2 SQIVND (reference sequence). The CDR3 loop spans 13 amino acids. V was pared by 8 bases and J by 0 bases, with 2 bases of the junction left unmatched. The CDR3 reads CASEDRVNTEAFF. The CDR3 region has the DNA TGTGCCAGTGAGGACAGGGTGAACACTGAAGCTTTCTTT.

In nucleotides, the CDR3 is TGTGCCAGCAGTTACGTGGGACAGGGTAACTATGGCTACACCTTC. Protein: CASSYVGQGNYGYTF. The rearrangement uses TRBV6-7 and TRBJ1-2; TRBD1 matches at 9 bases. TRBV6-7 is assigned to the ORF class and has an uncertain function. CDR3 size: 15 residues. The ends lost 2 bases at V and 1 base at J; junction bases unmatched: 2.

This chain connects TRBV29-1 to TRBJ2-7; 8 nucleotides line up with TRBD1. Germline loops: CDR1 SQVTM, CDR2 ANQGSEA. V was pared by 7 bases and J by 5 bases, with 10 bases of the junction left unmatched. The CDR3 runs to 13 residues. CDR3 bases: TGCAGCGCCAGACAGGGGTATTGGGACGAGCAGTACTTC. Translated: CSARQGYWDEQYF.

CDR3 in DNA: TGTGCCACCAGCAGAGATAGGGGAGGCAGGGAGGGCGAGCAGTACTTC. Amino acids: CATSRDRGGREGEQYF. The rearrangement joins TRBV15 to TRBJ2-7; 7 bases are shared with TRBD2. Germline-derived CDR1 and CDR2 are LNHNV and YYDKDF (reference sequence). The CDR3 runs to 16 residues. Trimming removed 0 bases from V and 6 bases from J; junction bases left unmatched: 11.

This chain links TRBV6-1 with TRBJ1-5; TRBD1 is a possible D gene (5 bases). The CDR3 is made up of 15 amino acids. Trimming took 4 bases from V and 3 from J, leaving 13 bases between them. CDR1 and CDR2 (germline): MNHNS, SASEGT. CDR3 sequence reads: CASSAPRGVNQPQHF. CDR3 DNA: TGTGCCAGCAGTGCTCCCCGGGGGGTCAATCAGCCCCAGCATTTT.

V is TRBV11-2 and J is TRBJ2-7; D may be TRBD1 (6 bases). Trimming took 2 bases from V and 6 from J, leaving 14 bases between them. CDR3 size: 14 residues. In germline, CDR1 is SGHAT, CDR2 FQNNGV. The CDR3 protein is CASSLQGPGSEQYF. In nucleotides, the CDR3 is TGTGCCAGCAGCTTACAGGGGCCGGGTTCCGAGCAGTACTTC.

The V gene is TRBV18, the J gene TRBJ2-7, with 7 positions matching TRBD1. The CDR3 is made up of 16 amino acids. The J segment lost 2 bases and the V segment lost 3 bases, leaving 10 bases of the junction unmatched. From germline, CDR1 is KGHSH and CDR2 LQKENI. CDR3 in DNA: TGTGCCAGCTCACCCTCGACAGGGATGAGGGCCTACGAGCAGTACTTC. Its translation: CASSPSTGMRAYEQYF.

The CDR3 loop is CASSLGSSGAKNIQYF. The CDR3, as DNA: TGTGCCAGCAGCTTAGGGTCTAGCGGAGCCAAAAACATTCAGTACTTC. The rearrangement joins TRBV7-2 to TRBJ2-4; 7 bases are shared with TRBD2. The V gene end was trimmed by 1 base and the J gene end by 0 bases; junction bases not matched to a gene: 3. This CDR3 has 16 amino acids. Germline values: CDR1 SGHTA, CDR2 FQGNSA.

The V gene is TRBV29-1, the J gene TRBJ1-5, with 7 bases identical to TRBD1. CDR3 length: 14 amino acids. Germline V gene data show CDR1 as SQVTM and CDR2 as ANQGSEA. V lost 5 bases to trimming and J lost 1 base; unmatched junction nucleotides: 5. The CDR3 nucleotides read TGCAGCGTTACAGGGGCAGGGAGCAATCAGCCCCAGCATTTT. It specifies CSVTGAGSNQPQHF.

This chain joins TRBV9 and TRBJ2-5; a possible D gene is TRBD1 (6 bases). Germline loops: CDR1 SGDLS, CDR2 YYNGEE. The ends were cut back, 4 bases at V and 5 bases at J, with 15 bases in the middle. The CDR3 consists of 14 residues. CDR3 loop: CASSSQGSVETQYF. The CDR3 nucleotides are TGTGCCAGCAGCTCACAGGGTAGCGTGGAGACCCAGTACTTC.

There are a few counts of this clone. The V gene is TRBV14, the J gene TRBJ2-7, with D tentatively TRBD1 (9 bases). This CDR3 has 19 residues. Between the trimmed V and J ends, which lost 6 bases and 2 bases, there was a span of 29 bases. Germline V gives CDR1 SGHDN, CDR2 FVKESK. The CDR3 DNA reads TGTGCCAGCAGGGCCAGTACTGGGACAGGGAAGACTAGCGCCTACGAGCAGTACTTC. Translating gives CASRASTGTGKTSAYEQYF.

The CDR3 DNA follows: TGCACCAGCAGCCAAGAAGGTGGAGGTAGCGGGGTCTACGAGCAGTACTTC. It codes for CTSSQEGGGSGVYEQYF. J is TRBJ2-5 and V is TRBV1; the listed D gene, TRBD2, was not tested against the DNA. Near its end, the DNA agrees better with TRBJ2-7, so the J call may be wrong. TRBV1 has pseudogene status. The CDR3 sequence is 17 residues long.

V and J are TRBV30 and TRBJ2-1; D is possibly TRBD2 (5 bases). Germline lookup yields CDR1 GTSNPN and CDR2 SVGIG (reference sequence). This CDR3 spans 15 amino acids. With 0 bases removed from V and 1 base from J, the gap between germline ends came to 10 bases. CDR3 sequence reads: CAWSVRTLSYNEQFF. The CDR3 nucleotides are TGTGCCTGGAGTGTCCGGACTCTATCCTACAATGAGCAGTTCTTC.

The CDR3 sequence is CASRGYRGQETQYF. DNA of the CDR3: TGTGCCAGTAGGGGGTACAGGGGCCAAGAGACCCAGTACTTC. The V and J genes are TRBV19 and TRBJ2-5; TRBD1 matches at 7 bases. The J segment lost 1 base and the V segment lost 6 bases, leaving 5 bases of the junction unmatched. CDR1 LNHDA and CDR2 SQIVND come from the germline V gene (reference sequence). This CDR3 is built from 14 residues.

The chain recombines TRBV10-3 with TRBJ2-7, with TRBD2 matching 11 bases. This CDR3 contains 14 residues. Germline loops: CDR1 ENHRY, CDR2 SYGVKD. Trimming at V came to 6 bases and at J to 2 bases, leaving 3 bases not matched to a gene. CDR3 nucleotide sequence: TGTGCCATCAGACTAGCGGGAGTCCCCTACGAGCAGTACTTC. Protein: CAIRLAGVPYEQYF.

The chain combines TRBV27 with TRBJ2-3; 10 positions agree with TRBD2. The germline CDR1 and CDR2 sequences are MNHEY and SMNVEV (reference sequence). The CDR3 has 19 residues. V was clipped by 4 bases and J by 0 bases; unmatched bases: 13. DNA of the CDR3: TGTGCCAGCAGTTCCCGAAAAGCGGGAGGGCCAAGGAGCACAGATACGCAGTATTTT. Its protein is CASSSRKAGGPRSTDTQYF.

The V call is TRBV7-3, the J call TRBJ2-3; 12 bases align to TRBD2. The germline gives CDR1 SGHTA, CDR2 FQGTGA. Trimming cost V 3 bases and J 2 bases; bases outside gene matches: 6. This CDR3 has 17 amino acids. The CDR3 spells CASSLTSGGPPTDTQYF. For the CDR3, the DNA is TGTGCCAGCAGCTTGACTAGCGGGGGTCCCCCCACAGATACGCAGTATTTT.

The chain carries TRBV30 and TRBJ2-2; the D gene is possibly TRBD1 (6 bases). Germline CDR1 and CDR2: GTSNPN and SVGIG (reference sequence). Trimming stripped 7 bases from V and 1 base from J, with 10 bases between. CDR3 length equals 13 residues. Written as DNA, the CDR3 is TGTGCCTCTACAGGGCTGAACACCGGGGAGCTGTTTTTT. This codes for CASTGLNTGELFF.

This chain connects TRBV5-6 to TRBJ2-7; TRBD1 matches 7 bases. After removal of 3 bases from V and 5 bases from J, the junction contained 11 bases not matched to a gene. Germline V gene sequence: CDR1 SGHDT, CDR2 YYEEEE. CDR3 length: 15 amino acids. CDR3: CASSWRYRGGHEQYF. In DNA form, the CDR3 reads TGTGCCAGCAGCTGGAGGTACAGGGGTGGACACGAGCAGTACTTC.

The gene calls are TRBV19 and TRBJ1-5; 7 bases map to TRBD1. V was pared by 7 bases and J by 7 bases, with 19 bases of the junction left unmatched. Germline CDR1 LNHDA, CDR2 SQIVND (reference sequence). The CDR3 contains 17 residues. The CDR3 DNA follows: TGTGCCAGTACTAACAACCCGACAGGGCGTGGGAGGCAGCCCCAGCATTTT. Its translation is CASTNNPTGRGRQPQHF.